A selection of T cell receptor beta chains follows, all from one sample in a study of CD8+ T cells in alopecia areata. TCRdb's table, derived via immunoSEQ multiplex PCR, lists solely in-frame clones and lacks some. The sample includes fewer than 350,000 clones, 58% of them seen just once. Sequences were derived from CD4+ T cells sorted from blood, sampled at week 24, from a patient treated with tofacitinib. All receptors derive from a human donor with alopecia areata. CDR3s include the opening cysteine and the closing phenylalanine or tryptophan. D genes are given only for firm matches. Part of the rows lack a size; the others show once, few, many or a class for expanded clones.

cdr3_aa cdr3_nt v_call clone_size d_call j_call
CASSRPSGRGARDTQYF TGTGCCAGCAGCCGCCCTTCGGGGCGGGGGGCCCGAGATACGCAGTATTTT TRBV7-2 NA TRBD2 TRBJ2-3
CASTQDRETRNIQYF TGTGCCAGCACGCAGGACAGGGAGACGAGAAACATTCAGTACTTC TRBV2 NA TRBD1 TRBJ2-4
CSVERGEGTDTQYF TGCAGCGTTGAAAGGGGGGAAGGCACAGATACGCAGTATTTT TRBV29-1 few NA TRBJ2-3
CASSQVSGGPSGELFF TGCGCCAGCAGCCAAGTTTCCGGGGGGCCGAGCGGGGAGCTGTTTTTT TRBV4-1 NA NA TRBJ2-2
CASTLLKHGRWDENYGYTF TGTGCCAGCACCCTCCTTAAACATGGACGGTGGGATGAGAACTATGGCTACACCTTC TRBV7-2 few NA TRBJ1-2
CASRRVLGETQYF TGCGCCAGCAGACGGGTCCTTGGGGAGACCCAGTACTTC TRBV4-1 few NA TRBJ2-5
CAISRGRALHF TGTGCCATCAGCCGGGGGCGAGCCCTCCACTTT TRBV10-3 NA NA TRBJ1-6
CASRATGTGNQPQHF TGTGCCAGCAGAGCTACGGGAACTGGCAATCAGCCCCAGCATTTT TRBV6-6 few NA TRBJ1-5
CASSLSQGASSGANVLTF TGTGCCAGCAGCTTATCACAGGGGGCCTCCTCTGGGGCCAACGTCCTGACTTTC TRBV7-9 few TRBD1 TRBJ2-6
CSAVCEGGQDNYGYTF TGCAGCGCTGTGTGCGAAGGGGGACAGGATAACTATGGCTACACCTTC TRBV29-1 NA TRBD1 TRBJ1-2
CAIRGAGYGYTF TGTGCCATCAGGGGAGCAGGCTATGGCTACACCTTC TRBV10-3 NA NA TRBJ1-2
CSVEGTGINSPLHF TGCAGCGTTGAAGGGACAGGGATCAATTCACCCCTCCACTTT TRBV29-1 few TRBD1 TRBJ1-6
CASSTGQSGGQYF TGTGCCAGCAGCACCGGTCAATCAGGAGGGCAGTACTTC TRBV9 once NA TRBJ2-7
CASSRTGGYNSPLHF TGTGCCAGCAGCCGGACAGGCGGCTATAATTCACCCCTCCACTTT TRBV7-9 few TRBD1 TRBJ1-6
CASSLRAGGYGYTF TGTGCCAGCAGTTTGAGGGCCGGAGGCTATGGCTACACCTTC TRBV27 NA NA TRBJ1-2
CSVEGTITYEQYF TGCAGCGTTGAAGGGACTATCACATACGAGCAGTACTTC TRBV29-1 NA NA TRBJ2-7
CASGFGGGFNQPQHF TGTGCTAGTGGTTTCGGCGGGGGCTTCAATCAGCCCCAGCATTTT TRBV12-5 few NA TRBJ1-5
CASSLQGRETQYF TGCGCCAGCAGCTTGCAGGGTAGAGAGACCCAGTACTTC TRBV5-1 NA NA TRBJ2-5
CASSFRDISLYNEQFF TGCGCCAGCAGCTTCCGGGACATCTCCCTTTACAATGAGCAGTTCTTC TRBV5-1 NA NA TRBJ2-1
CASSPRVRITDTQYF TGTGCCAGCAGCCCCCGAGTACGGATTACAGATACGCAGTATTTT TRBV6-5 NA NA TRBJ2-3
CASSQPARANYGYTF TGCGCCAGCAGCCAGCCGGCGAGGGCTAACTATGGCTACACCTTC TRBV4-1 NA NA TRBJ1-2
CSAYSTGGATQYF TGCAGCGCCTACTCGACAGGGGGGGCTACTCAGTACTTC TRBV29-1 NA TRBD1 TRBJ2-5
CASSPQGTGELFF TGTGCCAGCAGCCCTCAGGGAACCGGGGAGCTGTTTTTT TRBV7-8 few NA TRBJ2-2
CASSLGQEETQYF TGCGCCAGCAGCTTGGGACAAGAAGAGACCCAGTACTTC TRBV5-1 few NA TRBJ2-5
CSVEGQEGRGYTF TGCAGCGTTGAAGGTCAGGAAGGGAGAGGCTACACCTTC TRBV29-1 few NA TRBJ1-2
CASSLAYRTGTEQYF TGTGCCAGCAGCTTGGCCTATAGGACAGGCACCGAGCAGTACTTC TRBV5-6 NA TRBD1 TRBJ2-7
CASSLARGLSTDTQYF TGCGCCAGCAGCTTGGCCAGGGGTTTAAGCACAGATACGCAGTATTTT TRBV5-1 NA NA TRBJ2-3
CASSYTSGASGWIF TGTGCCAGCAGCTACACCTCGGGGGCCTCTGGGTGGATCTTC TRBV7-2 few NA TRBJ2-1
CAWSVGTVREKLFF TGTGCCTGGAGTGTTGGTACAGTCCGTGAAAAACTGTTTTTT TRBV30 NA NA TRBJ1-4
CAWGEGTTDTQYF TGTGCCTGGGGGGAAGGGACCACAGATACGCAGTATTTT TRBV30 once NA TRBJ2-3
CASSGRGGPDTQYF TGTGCCAGCAGCGGCCGGGGGGGCCCCGATACGCAGTATTTT TRBV9 once TRBD2 TRBJ2-3
CASSQEYQETQYF TGTGCCAGCAGTCAAGAATACCAAGAGACCCAGTACTTC TRBV2 NA NA TRBJ2-5
CSALRGQGGTDTQYF TGCAGCGCCCTCCGGGGACAGGGGGGCACAGATACGCAGTATTTT TRBV29-1 NA TRBD1 TRBJ2-3
CAWSRGSNQPQHF TGTGCCTGGAGCAGGGGTAGCAATCAGCCCCAGCATTTT TRBV30 once NA TRBJ1-5
CASSSFSYNEQFF TGTGCCAGCAGTTCCTTCTCCTACAATGAGCAGTTCTTC TRBV27 once NA TRBJ2-1
CSVEVDTFDEQYF TGCAGCGTTGAAGTGGATACGTTCGACGAGCAGTACTTC TRBV29-1 NA NA TRBJ2-7
CSVEYGGMNTEAFF TGCAGCGTTGAGTATGGGGGGATGAACACTGAAGCTTTCTTT TRBV29-1 few NA TRBJ1-1
CASSVEVQGAYEQYF TGTGCCAGCAGTGTGGAAGTACAGGGAGCCTACGAGCAGTACTTC TRBV6-1 NA NA TRBJ2-7
CASSFLEGAGSYEQYF TGCGCCAGCAGCTTCCTGGAGGGCGCCGGATCCTACGAGCAGTACTTC TRBV5-1 few NA TRBJ2-7
CASSLDPGQNTGELFF TGCGCCAGCAGCCTGGACCCGGGACAGAACACCGGGGAGCTGTTTTTT TRBV5-1 NA NA TRBJ2-2
CASSLEAVREGNQPQHF TGTGCCAGCAGCTTAGAGGCCGTGAGGGAGGGCAATCAGCCCCAGCATTTT TRBV7-8 NA NA TRBJ1-5
CSVVVGTANTGELFF TGCAGCGTTGTGGTAGGGACAGCGAACACCGGGGAGCTGTTTTTT TRBV29-1 NA TRBD1 TRBJ2-2
CATSRDRHQGGYTF TGTGCCACCAGCAGAGATAGACACCAGGGTGGCTACACCTTC TRBV15 NA NA TRBJ1-2
CASSQDSGLSFTQYF TGCGCCAGCAGCCAAGATTCGGGACTATCCTTTACCCAGTACTTC TRBV4-1 few TRBD2 TRBJ2-5
CSVGVRRNTEAFF TGCAGCGTAGGTGTTAGGAGGAACACTGAAGCTTTCTTT TRBV29-1 NA NA TRBJ1-1
CASSVQGQGNSEAFF TGTGCCAGCAGCGTACAAGGACAGGGCAACAGTGAAGCTTTCTTT TRBV9 NA TRBD1 TRBJ1-1
CASSWTRRGVAAFF TGTGCCAGTAGTTGGACCCGCAGAGGGGTGGCAGCTTTCTTT TRBV19 NA NA TRBJ1-1
CSVDSSRSQGADTQYF TGCAGCGTTGATTCGTCGCGGTCCCAAGGGGCAGATACGCAGTATTTT TRBV29-1 NA NA TRBJ2-3
CASSVEGLSGELFF TGTGCCAGCAGCGTAGAAGGATTATCCGGGGAGCTGTTTTTT TRBV9 NA NA TRBJ2-2
CASSQDYWAGGPTRKETQYF TGTGCCAGCAGCCAAGATTACTGGGCGGGGGGCCCAACCCGGAAAGAGACCCAGTACTTC TRBV4-2 NA TRBD2 TRBJ2-5
CASEQGPQGQPQHF TGTGCCAGCGAGCAGGGGCCTCAGGGTCAGCCCCAGCATTTT TRBV6-1 NA NA TRBJ1-5
CASSPRGDQPQHF TGTGCCAGCAGCCCGAGGGGGGATCAGCCCCAGCATTTT TRBV7-2 NA NA TRBJ1-5
CAWSRWKPSGGNEQFF TGTGCCTGGAGCCGCTGGAAGCCTAGCGGGGGCAATGAGCAGTTCTTC TRBV30 NA TRBD2 TRBJ2-1
CASSPSTSGNIQYF TGTGCCAGCAGCCCATCCACTAGCGGAAACATTCAGTACTTC TRBV4-2 NA TRBD2 TRBJ2-4